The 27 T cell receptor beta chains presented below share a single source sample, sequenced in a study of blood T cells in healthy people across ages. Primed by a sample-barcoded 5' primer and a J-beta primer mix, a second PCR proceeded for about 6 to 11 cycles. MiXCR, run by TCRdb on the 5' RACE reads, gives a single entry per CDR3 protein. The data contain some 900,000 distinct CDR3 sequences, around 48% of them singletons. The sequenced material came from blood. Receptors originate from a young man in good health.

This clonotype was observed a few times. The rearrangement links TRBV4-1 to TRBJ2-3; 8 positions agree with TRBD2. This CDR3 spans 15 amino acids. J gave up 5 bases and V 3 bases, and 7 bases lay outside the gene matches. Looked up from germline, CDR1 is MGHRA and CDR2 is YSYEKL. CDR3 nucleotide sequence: TGCGCCAGCAGCCACTCGAGCGGGGGACTAGATACGCAGTATTTT. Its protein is CASSHSSGGLDTQYF.

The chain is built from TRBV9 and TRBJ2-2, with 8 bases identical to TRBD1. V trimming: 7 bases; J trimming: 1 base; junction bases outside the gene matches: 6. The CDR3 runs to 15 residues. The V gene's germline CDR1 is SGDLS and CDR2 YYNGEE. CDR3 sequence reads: CASGRTGKNTGELFF. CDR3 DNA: TGTGCCAGCGGTCGGACAGGGAAGAACACCGGGGAGCTGTTTTTT.

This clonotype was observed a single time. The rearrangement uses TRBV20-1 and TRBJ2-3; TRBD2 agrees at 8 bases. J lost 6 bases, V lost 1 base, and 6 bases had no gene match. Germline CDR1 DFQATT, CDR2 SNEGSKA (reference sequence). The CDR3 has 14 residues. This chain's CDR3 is CSARGGTRSDTQYF. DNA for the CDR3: TGCAGTGCTAGAGGGGGGACTAGGTCCGATACGCAGTATTTT.

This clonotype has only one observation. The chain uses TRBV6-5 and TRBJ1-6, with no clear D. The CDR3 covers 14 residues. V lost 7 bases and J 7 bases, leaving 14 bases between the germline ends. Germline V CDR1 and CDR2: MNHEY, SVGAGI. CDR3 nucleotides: TGTGCCAGCACCCCAGGACGCGCCAATTCACCCCTCCACTTT. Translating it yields CASTPGRANSPLHF.

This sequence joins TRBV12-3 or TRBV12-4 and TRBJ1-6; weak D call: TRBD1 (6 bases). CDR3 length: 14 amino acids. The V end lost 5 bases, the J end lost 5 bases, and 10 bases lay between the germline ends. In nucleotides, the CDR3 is TGTGCCAGCAGTCAGTGGACAGATAATTCACCCCTCCACTTT. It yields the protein CASSQWTDNSPLHF.

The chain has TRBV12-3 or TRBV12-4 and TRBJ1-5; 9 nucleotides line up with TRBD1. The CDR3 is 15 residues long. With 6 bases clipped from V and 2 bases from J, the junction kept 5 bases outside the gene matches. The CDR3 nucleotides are TGTGCCAGCAGACGACAGGGGGGAGGCAATCAGCCCCAGCATTTT. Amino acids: CASRRQGGGNQPQHF.

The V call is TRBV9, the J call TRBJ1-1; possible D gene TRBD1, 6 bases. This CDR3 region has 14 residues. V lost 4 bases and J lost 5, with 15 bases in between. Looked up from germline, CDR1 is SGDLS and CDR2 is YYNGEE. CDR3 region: CASSPNQGRTEAFF. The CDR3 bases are TGTGCCAGCAGCCCCAACCAGGGGCGGACTGAAGCTTTCTTT.

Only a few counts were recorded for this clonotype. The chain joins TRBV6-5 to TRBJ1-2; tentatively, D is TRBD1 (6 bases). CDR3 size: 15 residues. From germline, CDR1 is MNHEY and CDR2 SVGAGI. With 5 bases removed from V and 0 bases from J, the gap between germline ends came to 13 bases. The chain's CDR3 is CASSPMDRSNYGYTF. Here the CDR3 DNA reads TGTGCCAGCAGTCCGATGGACAGATCTAACTATGGCTACACCTTC.

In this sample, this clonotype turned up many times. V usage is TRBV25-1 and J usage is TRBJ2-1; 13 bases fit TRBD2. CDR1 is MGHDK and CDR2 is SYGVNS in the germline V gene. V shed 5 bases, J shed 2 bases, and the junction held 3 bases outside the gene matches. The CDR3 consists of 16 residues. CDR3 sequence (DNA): TGTGCCAGCAGTAGGACTAGCGGGGGACCCTACAATGAGCAGTTCTTC. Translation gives CASSRTSGGPYNEQFF.

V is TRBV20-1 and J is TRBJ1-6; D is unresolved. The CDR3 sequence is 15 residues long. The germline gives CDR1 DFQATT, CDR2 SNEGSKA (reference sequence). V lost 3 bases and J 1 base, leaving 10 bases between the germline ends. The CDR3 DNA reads TGCAGTGCTAGGTTCGGGGAATCCTATAATTCACCCCTCCACTTT. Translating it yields CSARFGESYNSPLHF.

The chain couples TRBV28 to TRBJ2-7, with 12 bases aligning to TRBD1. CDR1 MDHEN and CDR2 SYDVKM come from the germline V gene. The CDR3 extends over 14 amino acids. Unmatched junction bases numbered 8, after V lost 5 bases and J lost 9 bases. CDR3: CASSPGTGGASQYF. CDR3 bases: TGTGCCAGCAGTCCCGGGACAGGGGGCGCTTCGCAGTACTTC.

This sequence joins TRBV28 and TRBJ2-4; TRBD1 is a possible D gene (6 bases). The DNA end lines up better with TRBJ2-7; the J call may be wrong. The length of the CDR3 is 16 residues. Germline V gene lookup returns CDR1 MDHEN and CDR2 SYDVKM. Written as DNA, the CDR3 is TGTGCCAGCAGTTTCCCCTCGACAGGCGGTGGAGGCGAGCAGTACTTC. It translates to CASSFPSTGGGGEQYF.

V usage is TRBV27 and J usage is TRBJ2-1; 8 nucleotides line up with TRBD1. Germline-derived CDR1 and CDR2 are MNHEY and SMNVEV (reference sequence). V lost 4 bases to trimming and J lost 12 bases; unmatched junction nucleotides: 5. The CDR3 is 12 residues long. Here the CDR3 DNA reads TGTGCCAGCAGTTCGCCTGACAGGGGGCAGTTCTTC. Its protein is CASSSPDRGQFF.

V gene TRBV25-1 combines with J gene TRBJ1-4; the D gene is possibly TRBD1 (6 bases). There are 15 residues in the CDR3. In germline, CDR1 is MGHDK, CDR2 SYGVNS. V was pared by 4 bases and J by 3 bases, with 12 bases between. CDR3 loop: CASSAIRGANEKLFF. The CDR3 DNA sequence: TGTGCCAGCAGTGCCATAAGGGGGGCTAATGAAAAACTGTTTTTT.

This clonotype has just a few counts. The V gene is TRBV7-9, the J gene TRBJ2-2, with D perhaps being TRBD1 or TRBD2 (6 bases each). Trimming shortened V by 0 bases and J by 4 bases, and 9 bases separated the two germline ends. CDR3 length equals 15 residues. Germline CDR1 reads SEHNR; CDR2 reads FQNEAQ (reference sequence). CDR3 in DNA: TGTGCCAGCAGCTTAGCCAGGGGACTCACCGGGGAGCTGTTTTTT. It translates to CASSLARGLTGELFF.

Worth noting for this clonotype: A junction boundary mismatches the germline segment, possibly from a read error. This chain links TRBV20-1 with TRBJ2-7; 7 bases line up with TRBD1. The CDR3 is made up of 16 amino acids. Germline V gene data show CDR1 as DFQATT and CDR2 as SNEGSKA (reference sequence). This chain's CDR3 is CNARALGTGVRDEQYF. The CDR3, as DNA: TGCAATGCTAGAGCCCTGGGTACAGGGGTGAGAGACGAGCAGTACTTC.

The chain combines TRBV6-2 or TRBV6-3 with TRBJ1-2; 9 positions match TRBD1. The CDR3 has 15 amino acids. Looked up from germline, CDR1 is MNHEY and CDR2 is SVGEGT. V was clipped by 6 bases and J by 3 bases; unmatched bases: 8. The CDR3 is CASRDPGQGDYGYTF. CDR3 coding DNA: TGTGCCAGCAGAGACCCGGGACAGGGAGACTATGGCTACACCTTC.

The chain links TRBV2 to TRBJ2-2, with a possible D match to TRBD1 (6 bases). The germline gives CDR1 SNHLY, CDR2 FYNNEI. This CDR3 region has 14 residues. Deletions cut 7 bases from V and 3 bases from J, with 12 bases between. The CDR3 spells CASNLQGYTGELFF. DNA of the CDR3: TGTGCCAGCAACTTACAGGGATACACCGGGGAGCTGTTTTTT.

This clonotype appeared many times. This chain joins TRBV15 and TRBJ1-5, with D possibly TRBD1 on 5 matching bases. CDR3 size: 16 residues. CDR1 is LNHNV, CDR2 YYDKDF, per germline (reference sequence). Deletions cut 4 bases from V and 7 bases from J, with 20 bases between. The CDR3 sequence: CATSTSGRGPRQPQHF. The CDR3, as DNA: TGTGCCACCAGCACTTCTGGACGGGGCCCCCGGCAGCCCCAGCATTTT.

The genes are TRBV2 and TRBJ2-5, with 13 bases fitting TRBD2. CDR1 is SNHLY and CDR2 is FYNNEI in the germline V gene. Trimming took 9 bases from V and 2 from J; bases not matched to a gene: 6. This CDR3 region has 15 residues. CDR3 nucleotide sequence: TGTGCCAGTGGACTAGCGGGGGCCCCTCAAGAGACCCAGTACTTC. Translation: CASGLAGAPQETQYF.

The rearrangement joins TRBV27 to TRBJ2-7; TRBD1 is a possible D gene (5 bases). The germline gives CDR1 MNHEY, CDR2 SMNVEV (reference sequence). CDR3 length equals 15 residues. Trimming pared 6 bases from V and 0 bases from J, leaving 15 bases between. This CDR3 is CASSKGVQISYEQYF. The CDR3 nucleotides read TGTGCCAGCAGCAAAGGGGTGCAGATCTCCTACGAGCAGTACTTC.

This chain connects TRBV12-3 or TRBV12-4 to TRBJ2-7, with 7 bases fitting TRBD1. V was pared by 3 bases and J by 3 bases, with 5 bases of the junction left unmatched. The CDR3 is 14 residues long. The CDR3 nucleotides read TGTGCCAGCAGTTTTCAGGGGGAAAGCTACGAGCAGTACTTC. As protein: CASSFQGESYEQYF.

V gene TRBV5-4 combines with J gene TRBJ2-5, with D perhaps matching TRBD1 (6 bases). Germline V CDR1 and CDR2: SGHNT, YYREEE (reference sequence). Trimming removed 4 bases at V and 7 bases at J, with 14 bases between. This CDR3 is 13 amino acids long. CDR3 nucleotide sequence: TGTGCCAGCAGCCTCGACAGGTCCGCGACCCAGTACTTC. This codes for CASSLDRSATQYF. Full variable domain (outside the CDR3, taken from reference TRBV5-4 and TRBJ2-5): ETGVTQSPTHLIKTRGQQVTLRCSSQSGHNTVSWYQQALGQGPQFIFQYYREEENGRGNFPPRFSGLQFPNYSSELNVNALELDDSALYLCASSLDRSATQYFGPGTRLLVL.

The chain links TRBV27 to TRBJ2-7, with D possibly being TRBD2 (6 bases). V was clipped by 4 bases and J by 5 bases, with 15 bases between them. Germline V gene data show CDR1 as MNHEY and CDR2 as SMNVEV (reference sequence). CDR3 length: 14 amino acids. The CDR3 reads CASSSLGGFDEQYF. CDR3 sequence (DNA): TGTGCCAGCAGTTCGCTGGGGGGTTTCGACGAGCAGTACTTC.

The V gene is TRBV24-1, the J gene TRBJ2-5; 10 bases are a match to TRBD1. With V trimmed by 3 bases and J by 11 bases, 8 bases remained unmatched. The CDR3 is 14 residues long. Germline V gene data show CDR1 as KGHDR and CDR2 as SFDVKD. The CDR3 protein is CATSDTGTGEQQYF. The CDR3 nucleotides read TGTGCCACCAGTGATACCGGGACAGGGGAGCAACAGTACTTC.

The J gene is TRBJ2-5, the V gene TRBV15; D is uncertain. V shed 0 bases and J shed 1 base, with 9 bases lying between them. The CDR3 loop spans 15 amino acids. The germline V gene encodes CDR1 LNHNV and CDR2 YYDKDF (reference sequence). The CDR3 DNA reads TGTGCCACCAGCAGAGATCTTACACGCCAAGAGACCCAGTACTTC. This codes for CATSRDLTRQETQYF.

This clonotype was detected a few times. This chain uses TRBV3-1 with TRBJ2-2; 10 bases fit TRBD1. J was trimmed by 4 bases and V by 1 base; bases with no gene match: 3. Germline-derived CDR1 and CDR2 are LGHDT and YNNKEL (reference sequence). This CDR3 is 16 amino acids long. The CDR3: CASSQGTGGATGELFF. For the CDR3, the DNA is TGTGCCAGCAGCCAAGGGACAGGGGGTGCCACCGGGGAGCTGTTTTTT.